This T cell receptor (beta chain) was sequenced in a study of blood T cell repertoires in COVID-19. At the level of the study: Samples of COVID-19 (acute and convalescent) were obtained from the United States, Italy and Spain. The analysed material was cDNA or gDNA that came from T cells, B-cell-depleted T cells, or PBMCs.

Study processing details: Amplifying reference gene primers gave estimates of nucleated cell counts. Produced via immunoSEQ multiplex PCR; TCRdb's table is partial and in-frame only. V and J calls plus clone size are reproduced from that table; the DNA served to infer D and trimming. The sample has fewer than 50,000 clones, about 86% seen once. The CDR3 totals 15 residues. CDR1 MNHNS and CDR2 SASEGT come from the germline V gene. The J segment lost 2 bases and the V segment lost 1 base, leaving 3 bases of the junction unmatched. Sequencing was performed on peripheral blood. V gene TRBV6-1 combines with J gene TRBJ2-5; 8 positions match TRBD1. The source of this sequence is a woman aged 80 or over with active or convalescent COVID-19. Written as DNA, the CDR3 is TGTGCCAGCAGTGAAGGACAGGGGTTTCAAGAGACCCAGTACTTC. Translated, it gives CASSEGQGFQETQYF.